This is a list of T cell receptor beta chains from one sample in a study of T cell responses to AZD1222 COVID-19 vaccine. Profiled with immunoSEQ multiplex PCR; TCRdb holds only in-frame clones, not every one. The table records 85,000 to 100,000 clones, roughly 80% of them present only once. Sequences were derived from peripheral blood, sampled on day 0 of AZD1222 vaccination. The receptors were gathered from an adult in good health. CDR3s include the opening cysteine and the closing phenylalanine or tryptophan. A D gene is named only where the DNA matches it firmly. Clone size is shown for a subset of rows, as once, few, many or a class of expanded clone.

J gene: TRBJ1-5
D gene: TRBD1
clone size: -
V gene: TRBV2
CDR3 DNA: TGTGCCAGCAGATCCGGGACAGGGGTAACTCAGCCCCAGCATTTT
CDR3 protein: CASRSGTGVTQPQHF

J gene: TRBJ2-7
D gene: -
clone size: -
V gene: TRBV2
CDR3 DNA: TGTGCCAGCAGAGTAAATTTAGCCCTCAGCTCCTACGAGCAGTACTTC
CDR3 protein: CASRVNLALSSYEQYF

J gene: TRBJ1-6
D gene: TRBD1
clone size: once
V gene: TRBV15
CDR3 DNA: TGTGCCACCAGCCGACAGGGGGCGCATAATTCACCCCTCCACTTT
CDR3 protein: CATSRQGAHNSPLHF

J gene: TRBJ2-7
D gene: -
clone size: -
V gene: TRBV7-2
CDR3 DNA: TGTGCCAGTCGAGGGGACGGACCTTGGGACGAGCAGTACTTC
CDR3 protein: CASRGDGPWDEQYF

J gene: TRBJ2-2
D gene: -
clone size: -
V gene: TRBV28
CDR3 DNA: TGTGCCAGCAGTTCGCCCCTACCGTTGGGGGAGCTGTTTTTT
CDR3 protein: CASSSPLPLGELFF

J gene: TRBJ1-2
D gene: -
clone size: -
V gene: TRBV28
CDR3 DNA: TGTGCCAGCAGTTTACCCCAAATGGGGGCAGGGCGAAGGAGCTATGGCTACACCTTC
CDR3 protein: CASSLPQMGAGRRSYGYTF

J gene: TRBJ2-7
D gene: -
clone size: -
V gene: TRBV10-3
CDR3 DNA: TGTGCCATCAGTGACGAGAGGCCCCCAGACGGCGAGCAGTACTTC
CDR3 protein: CAISDERPPDGEQYF

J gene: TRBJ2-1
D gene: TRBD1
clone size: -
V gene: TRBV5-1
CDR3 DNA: TGCGCCAGCAGCTTGGAAGGGACAGTCTACAATGAGCAGTTCTTC
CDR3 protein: CASSLEGTVYNEQFF

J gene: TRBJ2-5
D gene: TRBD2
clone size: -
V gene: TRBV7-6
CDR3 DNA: TGTGCCAGCAGCTTCGGAGCGGGAGCCGACCAAGAGACCCAGTACTTC
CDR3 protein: CASSFGAGADQETQYF

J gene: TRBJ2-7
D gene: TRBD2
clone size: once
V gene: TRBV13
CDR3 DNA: TGTGCCAGCAGCGAGACTAGCGGGATACCCTACGAGCAGTACTTC
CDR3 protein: CASSETSGIPYEQYF

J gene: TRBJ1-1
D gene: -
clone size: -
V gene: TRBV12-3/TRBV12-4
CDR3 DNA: TGTGCCAGCAGTTTTATGAACACTGAAGCTTTCTTT
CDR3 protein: CASSFMNTEAFF

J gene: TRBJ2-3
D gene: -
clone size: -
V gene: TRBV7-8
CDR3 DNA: TGTGCCAGCAGCCGAGGGACGGGGGTGAGAGATACGCAGTATTTT
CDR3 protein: CASSRGTGVRDTQYF

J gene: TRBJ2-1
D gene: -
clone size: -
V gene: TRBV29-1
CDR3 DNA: TGCAGCGTCCAGAGAGGCAGGGATGAGCAGTTCTTC
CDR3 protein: CSVQRGRDEQFF

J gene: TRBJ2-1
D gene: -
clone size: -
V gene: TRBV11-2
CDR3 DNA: TGTGCCAGCAGCTTATACCAGGGTTCCTACAATGAGCAGTTCTTC
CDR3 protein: CASSLYQGSYNEQFF

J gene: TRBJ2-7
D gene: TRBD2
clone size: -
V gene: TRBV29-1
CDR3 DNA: TGCAGCGTTGGGACTAGCGAGATCGGTGGAGAGCAGTACTTC
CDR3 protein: CSVGTSEIGGEQYF

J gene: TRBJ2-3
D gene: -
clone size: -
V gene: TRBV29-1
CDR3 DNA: TGCAGCGTCCTCGGGGTTAGCACAGATACGCAGTATTTT
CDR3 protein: CSVLGVSTDTQYF

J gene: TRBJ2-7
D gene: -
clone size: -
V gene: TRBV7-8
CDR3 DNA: TGTGCCAGCAGCCCGTCTTTTGGGATGCCGTCCCAGTACTTC
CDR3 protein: CASSPSFGMPSQYF

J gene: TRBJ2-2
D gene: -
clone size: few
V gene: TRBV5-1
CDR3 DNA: TGCGCCAGCAGCTTGGACATAAACACCGGGGAGCTGTTTTTT
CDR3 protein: CASSLDINTGELFF

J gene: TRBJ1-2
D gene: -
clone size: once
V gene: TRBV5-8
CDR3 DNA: TGTGCCAGCAGCTTACGGCAGGGGAACAGTCCTGACTATGGCTACACCTTC
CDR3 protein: CASSLRQGNSPDYGYTF

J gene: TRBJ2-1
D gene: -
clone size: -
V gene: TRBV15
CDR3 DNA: TGTGCCACCAGCAGAGATCGACAATATCGGGTCTTC
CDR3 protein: CATSRDRQYRVF

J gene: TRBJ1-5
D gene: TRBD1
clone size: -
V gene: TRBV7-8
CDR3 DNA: TGTGCCAGCAGCGTCGGGACAGGGGGCTTTCAGCCCCAGCATTTT
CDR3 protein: CASSVGTGGFQPQHF

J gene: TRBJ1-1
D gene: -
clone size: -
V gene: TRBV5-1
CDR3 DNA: TGCGCCAGCAGCTTAGTAAGACAGGATGATGAAGCTTTCTTT
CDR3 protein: CASSLVRQDDEAFF

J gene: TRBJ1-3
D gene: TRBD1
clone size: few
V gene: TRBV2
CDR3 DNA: TGTGCCAGCAGTGTAGGGGGCTCGATGGACACCATATATTTT
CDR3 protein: CASSVGGSMDTIYF

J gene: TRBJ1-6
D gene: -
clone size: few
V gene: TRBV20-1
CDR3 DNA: TGCAGTGCTAGTGGCCTCGGGGGGCGACGAATTGATTCACCCCTCCACTTT
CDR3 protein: CSASGLGGRRIDSPLHF

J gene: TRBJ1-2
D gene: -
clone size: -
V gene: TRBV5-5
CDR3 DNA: TGTGCCAGCAGCACTACAGGGTCCTATGGCTACACCTTC
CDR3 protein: CASSTTGSYGYTF

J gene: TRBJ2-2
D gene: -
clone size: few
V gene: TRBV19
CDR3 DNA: TGTGCCAGTAGTATGCGGGGGGAGCTGTTTTTT
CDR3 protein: CASSMRGELFF

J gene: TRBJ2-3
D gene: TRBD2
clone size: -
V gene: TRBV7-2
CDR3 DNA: TGTGCCAGCAGAACGCCGGGACTAGCAGAAGATACGCAGTATTTT
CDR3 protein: CASRTPGLAEDTQYF

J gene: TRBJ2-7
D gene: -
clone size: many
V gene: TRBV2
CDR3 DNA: TGTGCCAGCACCCGGGACGGCAGGGGCGATCGCTTC
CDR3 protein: CASTRDGRGDRF

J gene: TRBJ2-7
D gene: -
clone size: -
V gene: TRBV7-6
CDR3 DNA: TGTGCCAGCAGCTTAGGAGGGGGTACGGACCCCGGCGAGCAGTACTTC
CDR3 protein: CASSLGGGTDPGEQYF

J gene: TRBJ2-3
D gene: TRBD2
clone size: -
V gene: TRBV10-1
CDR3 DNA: TGCGCCAGCAGTGATCGAGCTAGCGGGAGAGATACGCAGTATTTT
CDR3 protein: CASSDRASGRDTQYF

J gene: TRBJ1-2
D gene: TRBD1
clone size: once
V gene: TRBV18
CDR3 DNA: TGTGCCAGCTCACCACTGGACAGGGGAGTCGGCTACACCTTC
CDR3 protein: CASSPLDRGVGYTF

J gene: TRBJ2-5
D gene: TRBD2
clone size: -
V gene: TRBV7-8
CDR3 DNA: TGTGCCAGCAGACGCATCGCCGGGGGGGAGACCCAGTACTTC
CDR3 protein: CASRRIAGGETQYF

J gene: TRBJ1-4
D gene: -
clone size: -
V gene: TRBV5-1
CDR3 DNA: TGCGCCAGCAGCTTGAACCGGGTCCTTAATGAAAAACTGTTTTTT
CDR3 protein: CASSLNRVLNEKLFF

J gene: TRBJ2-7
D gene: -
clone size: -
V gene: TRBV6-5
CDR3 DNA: TGTGCCAGCACCGGGGTGGGGCGGTACGAGCAGTACTTC
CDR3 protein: CASTGVGRYEQYF

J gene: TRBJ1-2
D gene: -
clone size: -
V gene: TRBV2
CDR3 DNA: TGTGCCAGCAGGGTTGACAGGACCGCCTATGGCTACACCTTC
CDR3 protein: CASRVDRTAYGYTF

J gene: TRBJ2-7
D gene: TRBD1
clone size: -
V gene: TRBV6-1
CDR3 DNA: TGTGCCAGCAGACGGGACAGACTATACGAGCAGTACTTC
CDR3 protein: CASRRDRLYEQYF

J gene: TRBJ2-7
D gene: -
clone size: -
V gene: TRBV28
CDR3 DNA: TGTGCCAGCAGTTTATTTCCGGGAGCTGGATACGAGCAGTACTTC
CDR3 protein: CASSLFPGAGYEQYF

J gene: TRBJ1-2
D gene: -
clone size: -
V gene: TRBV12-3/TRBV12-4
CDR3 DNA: TGTGCCAGCAGTTTACCTGGACTCTATGGCTACACCTTC
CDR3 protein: CASSLPGLYGYTF

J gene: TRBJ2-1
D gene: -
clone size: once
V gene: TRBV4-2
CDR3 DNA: TGTGCCAGCAGCCGAAATGAAGGAGATGAGCAGTTCTTC
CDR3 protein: CASSRNEGDEQFF

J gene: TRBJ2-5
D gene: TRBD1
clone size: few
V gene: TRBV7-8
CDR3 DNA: TGTGCCAGCAGTTTACAGACAGGGTTTGTGACCCAGTACTTC
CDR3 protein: CASSLQTGFVTQYF

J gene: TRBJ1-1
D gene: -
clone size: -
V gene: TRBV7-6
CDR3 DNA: TGTGCCAGCAGCTTAGTAAGGGCAGGGAAATCTGAAGCTTTCTTT
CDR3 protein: CASSLVRAGKSEAFF

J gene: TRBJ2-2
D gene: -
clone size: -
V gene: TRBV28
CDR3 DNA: TGTGCCAGCAGTCAGAACACCGGGGAGCTGTTTTTT
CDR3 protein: CASSQNTGELFF

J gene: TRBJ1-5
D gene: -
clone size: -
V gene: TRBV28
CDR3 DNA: TGTGCCAGCAGTTTCTCGGGCAGAGCCCAGCATTTT
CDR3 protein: CASSFSGRAQHF

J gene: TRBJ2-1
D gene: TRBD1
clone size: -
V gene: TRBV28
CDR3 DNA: TGTGCCAGCAGTCGGACAGGGCCTAATGAGCAGTTCTTC
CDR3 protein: CASSRTGPNEQFF

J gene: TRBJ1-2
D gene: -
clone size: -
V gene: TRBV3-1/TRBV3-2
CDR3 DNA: TGTGCCAGCAGCCAAGTCAGCGGGGGCGACGGCTACACCTTC
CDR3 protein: CASSQVSGGDGYTF

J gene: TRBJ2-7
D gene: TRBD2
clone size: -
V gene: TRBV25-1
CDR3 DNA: TGTGCCAGCAGTGAATTGATAGCGGGAGAGGCGGACTACGAGCAGTACTTC
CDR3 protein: CASSELIAGEADYEQYF

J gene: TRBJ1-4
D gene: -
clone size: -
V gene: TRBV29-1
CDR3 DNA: TGCAGCGTTGAGGCGGGGGGAAGCGAAAAACTGTTTTTT
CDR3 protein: CSVEAGGSEKLFF

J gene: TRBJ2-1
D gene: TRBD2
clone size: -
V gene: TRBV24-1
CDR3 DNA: TGTGCCACCAGTGATCCCACCGGGACTAGCGGCCCCAATGAGCAGTTCTTC
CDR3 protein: CATSDPTGTSGPNEQFF

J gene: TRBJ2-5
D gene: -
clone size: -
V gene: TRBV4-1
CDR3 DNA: TGCGCCAGCAGCCCCCAGTGGACGTACCAAGAGACCCAGTACTTC
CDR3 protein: CASSPQWTYQETQYF

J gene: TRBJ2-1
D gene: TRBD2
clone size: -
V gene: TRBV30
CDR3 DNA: TGTGCCTATTCCGGGACTAGCGGTTACAATGAGCAGTTCTTC
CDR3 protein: CAYSGTSGYNEQFF

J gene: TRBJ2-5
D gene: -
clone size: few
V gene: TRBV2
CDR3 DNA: TGTGCCAGCAGTGAAGCGCTTGTTGGTTCAGAGACCCAGTACTTC
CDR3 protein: CASSEALVGSETQYF

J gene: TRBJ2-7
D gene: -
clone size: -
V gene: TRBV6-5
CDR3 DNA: TGTGCCAGCAGGATCGCAGGGGGGTCCTACGAGCAGTACTTC
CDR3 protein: CASRIAGGSYEQYF

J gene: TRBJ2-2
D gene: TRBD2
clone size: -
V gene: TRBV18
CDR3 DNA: TGTGCCAGCTCACGGGATGCGGGAGTGCAAATTGTCGGGGAGCTGTTTTTT
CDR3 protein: CASSRDAGVQIVGELFF

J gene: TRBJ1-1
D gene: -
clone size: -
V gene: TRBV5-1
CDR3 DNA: TGCGCCAGCAGCCAAATGGGGCGCGGGGACACTGAAGCTTTCTTT
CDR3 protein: CASSQMGRGDTEAFF